These 13 T cell receptor beta chains share one sample of origin, sequenced in a study of blood T cell repertoires in COVID-19. The table came from immunoSEQ multiplex PCR; TCRdb's copy has only in-frame clones and leaves some out. Counted here are 150,000 to 200,000 clones, 80% to 90% occurring once; the ten biggest clones make up roughly 3.6%. The sequencing sample was made of peripheral blood. The receptors shown here come from a man aged 18 to 30 with active or convalescent COVID-19.

The chain employs TRBV18 and TRBJ2-7; maybe TRBD2 (6 bases). CDR1 and CDR2 from the germline V gene are KGHSH and LQKENI. V was pared by 3 bases and J by 3 bases, with 15 bases between. The CDR3 spans 15 residues. CDR3 sequence reads: CASSPTQGGLYEQYV. The CDR3 DNA reads TGTGCCAGCTCACCGACCCAGGGAGGACTCTACGAGCAGTACGTC.

The V gene is TRBV5-6, the J gene TRBJ2-1; unclear D gene. V shed 4 bases and J shed 6 bases, with 14 bases lying between them. The CDR3 has 14 amino acids. Germline V gene lookup returns CDR1 SGHDT and CDR2 YYEEEE. The CDR3: CASSLPLPGNEQFF. In DNA form, the CDR3 reads TGTGCCAGCAGCCTACCCCTCCCCGGCAATGAGCAGTTCTTC.

V is TRBV13 and J is TRBJ2-3; 10 nucleotides agree with TRBD2. The CDR3 totals 15 residues. J was trimmed by 11 bases and V by 4 bases; bases with no gene match: 12. The germline CDR1 and CDR2 sequences are PRHDT and FYEKMQ (reference sequence). This CDR3 is CASSSGLAATRVQYF. CDR3 bases: TGTGCCAGCAGCTCCGGACTAGCGGCCACACGTGTGCAGTATTTT.

The rearrangement joins TRBV19 to TRBJ2-1, with D maybe TRBD1 (6 bases). From germline, CDR1 is LNHDA and CDR2 SQIVND (reference sequence). Deletions cut 7 bases from V and 9 bases from J, with 7 bases between. There are 10 residues in the CDR3. The CDR3 DNA reads TGTGCCAGTAAAGGGGGTGAGCAGTTCTTC. Translation: CASKGGEQFF.

V is TRBV29-1 and J is TRBJ1-2; 8 bases map to TRBD1. The CDR3 loop spans 15 amino acids. The ends lost 5 bases at V and 6 bases at J; junction bases unmatched: 14. From germline, CDR1 is SQVTM and CDR2 ANQGSEA. CDR3 in DNA: TGCAGCGTTAGGGCAGGGGGCGGTTTTTTCAATGGCTACACCTTC. It yields the protein CSVRAGGGFFNGYTF.

This chain uses TRBV5-1 with TRBJ2-7; maybe TRBD2 (5 bases). Trimming pared 4 bases from V and 2 bases from J, leaving 13 bases between. The CDR3 contains 14 residues. Germline CDR1 and CDR2: SGHRS and YFSETQ. In DNA form, the CDR3 reads TGCGCCAGCAGCCTGGGCGGGCCCCCCTACGAGCAGTACTTC. Amino acid sequence: CASSLGGPPYEQYF.

The chain links TRBV7-3 to TRBJ2-7; TRBD2 is a possible D gene (6 bases). CDR1 SGHTA and CDR2 FQGTGA come from the germline V gene. With 3 bases removed from V and 3 bases from J, the gap between germline ends came to 15 bases. CDR3 length: 15 amino acids. In DNA form, the CDR3 reads TGTGCCAGCAGCTTGGAGGGCGGGACCCGCTACGAGCAGTACTTC. This gives the protein CASSLEGGTRYEQYF.

V usage is TRBV27 and J usage is TRBJ2-7, with 8 nucleotides matching TRBD1. V trimming: 5 bases; J trimming: 3 bases; junction bases outside the gene matches: 0. Germline V CDR1 and CDR2: MNHEY, SMNVEV (reference sequence). The length of the CDR3 is 12 residues. CDR3 nucleotides: TGTGCCAGCAGTGGACAGGGCTACGAGCAGTACTTC. Its protein product is CASSGQGYEQYF.

Only a few counts were recorded for this clone. This chain connects TRBV7-2 to TRBJ1-6; 7 bases match TRBD1. In germline, CDR1 is SGHTA, CDR2 FQGNSA. V lost 1 base to trimming and J lost 7 bases; unmatched junction nucleotides: 1. CDR3 length: 14 residues. DNA of the CDR3: TGTGCCAGCAGCTTAGAGGGACAGAATTCACCCCTCCACTTT. Protein product: CASSLEGQNSPLHF.

V usage is TRBV6-1 and J usage is TRBJ2-3; possibly TRBD2 for D (5 bases). Germline loops: CDR1 MNHNS, CDR2 SASEGT. The CDR3 loop spans 16 amino acids. V was trimmed by 1 base and J by 6 bases, leaving 17 bases between them. CDR3 sequence: CASSEGLGRAVDTQYF. The DNA for the CDR3 is TGTGCCAGCAGTGAAGGGCTTGGGAGAGCGGTGGATACGCAGTATTTT.

This sequence joins TRBV27 and TRBJ1-1; D not certain. The CDR3 totals 13 residues. In germline, CDR1 is MNHEY, CDR2 SMNVEV (reference sequence). The V end was cut by 4 bases, the J end by 3 bases, with 9 bases between. CDR3 nucleotides: TGTGCCAGCAGTTCGTATGGGCACACTGAAGCTTTCTTT. It codes for CASSSYGHTEAFF.

The rearrangement uses TRBV4-2 and TRBJ2-1; 9 bases map to TRBD2. The CDR3 has 17 amino acids. Germline V gives CDR1 LGHNA, CDR2 YNFKEQ. J was trimmed by 8 bases and V by 1 base; bases with no gene match: 12. Here the CDR3 DNA reads TGTGCCAGCAGCCAAGGAGGTACGGCGGGGGGGCCTCATGAGCAGTTCTTC. Its protein is CASSQGGTAGGPHEQFF.

Here the CDR3 DNA reads TGCGCCAGCAGCTTGGGACAGCTTAATGAGCAGTTCTTC. It yields the protein CASSLGQLNEQFF. V gene TRBV5-1 combines with J gene TRBJ2-1; D is perhaps TRBD1 (5 bases). V lost 0 bases, J lost 7 bases, and 8 bases lay in between. The CDR3 spans 13 residues. CDR1 and CDR2 from the germline V gene are SGHRS and YFSETQ.